This entry lists 32 T cell receptor beta chains sequenced from one sample in a study of T cells in Graves' hyperthyroidism and ophthalmopathy. RNA transcripts were the template for amplifying TCR beta CDR3 regions. The HTBI primer set served for first-round RT-PCR of the TCR CDR3. A single record per CDR3 protein comes from TCRdb applying MiXCR to the multiplex PCR reads. The top ten hold 32% of the sample, which has a few hundred thousand distinct CDR3 sequences, more than 13% seen once. Material: blood. The receptors stem from a woman between 25 and 40 years old with Graves' hyperthyroidism.

The sample holds a few counts of this clonotype. This chain uses TRBV7-6 with TRBJ2-7, with 14 bases that match TRBD2. CDR1 is SGHVS and CDR2 is FNYEAQ in the germline V gene. The J segment lost 0 bases and the V segment lost 1 base, leaving 8 bases of the junction unmatched. The CDR3 sequence is 19 residues long. CDR3 amino acids: CASSLVGTSGSYSSYEQYF. The CDR3 nucleotides are TGTGCCAGCAGCTTAGTTGGGACTAGCGGGAGTTATAGCTCCTACGAGCAGTACTTC.

This clonotype was detected only a few times. The chain employs TRBV20-1 and TRBJ2-2, with 8 bases fitting TRBD2. This CDR3 is 14 amino acids long. V was clipped by 3 bases and J by 4 bases; unmatched bases: 4. Germline values: CDR1 DFQATT, CDR2 SNEGSKA (reference sequence). CDR3 protein: CSASPGGPTGELFF. In nucleotides, the CDR3 is TGCAGTGCTAGCCCGGGAGGGCCCACCGGGGAGCTGTTTTTT.

This clonotype came up a few times. The J gene is TRBJ1-3, the V gene TRBV19; 7 nucleotides match TRBD1. From germline, CDR1 is LNHDA and CDR2 SQIVND (reference sequence). V lost 10 bases, J lost 7 bases, and 10 bases stayed unmatched. The CDR3 has 13 residues. CDR3 in amino acids: CATREGGRNTIYF. CDR3 nucleotide sequence: TGTGCCACCAGAGAAGGGGGCAGGAACACCATATATTTT. The variable domain in full, completed from reference TRBV19 and TRBJ1-3, reads DGGITQSPKYLFRKEGQNVTLSCEQNLNHDAMYWYRQDPGQGLRLIYYSQIVNDFQKGDIAEGYSVSREKKESFPLTVTSAQKNPTAFYLCATREGGRNTIYFGEGSWLTVV.

This chain joins TRBV4-1 and TRBJ2-7; TRBD1 aligns across 7 bases. This CDR3 contains 15 residues. V shed 4 bases, J shed 0 bases, and the junction held 6 bases outside the gene matches. Germline lookup yields CDR1 MGHRA and CDR2 YSYEKL. CDR3 bases: TGCGCCAGCAGCCTCGGACAGGAGCCCTCCTACGAGCAGTACTTC. It translates to CASSLGQEPSYEQYF.

The chain carries TRBV15 and TRBJ1-2; D is possibly TRBD1 (5 bases). Per the germline V gene, CDR1 is LNHNV and CDR2 is YYDKDF (reference sequence). This CDR3 comprises 12 residues. V gave up 5 bases and J gave up 4 bases, with 8 bases separating them. The CDR3 DNA is TGTGCCACCAGCCCAGGGTCCTATGGCTACACCTTC. It yields the protein CATSPGSYGYTF.

This clonotype was seen at least ten times. The chain recombines TRBV28 with TRBJ1-2, with 10 bases matching TRBD1. Trimming at V came to 5 bases and at J to 10 bases, leaving 13 bases not matched to a gene. There are 15 residues in the CDR3. Germline V lookup: CDR1 MDHEN, CDR2 SYDVKM. The CDR3 region is CASSRQGAGDTDYTF. The CDR3 DNA reads as TGTGCCAGCAGTAGACAGGGGGCGGGCGATACTGACTACACCTTC.

The chain has TRBV12-3 or TRBV12-4 and TRBJ2-2, with 10 positions matching TRBD1. V shed 4 bases, J shed 0 bases, and the junction held 8 bases outside the gene matches. This CDR3 is 18 amino acids long. CDR3: CASSSGTGASPNTGELFF. Written as DNA, the CDR3 is TGTGCCAGCAGTTCCGGGACAGGGGCTTCCCCGAACACCGGGGAGCTGTTTTTT.

This clonotype was seen at least ten times. The CDR3 DNA reads TGTGCCATCAGTGAGTCGATCGGACCAGATACGCAGTATTTT. The encoded protein is CAISESIGPDTQYF. This chain joins TRBV10-3 and TRBJ2-3; D is uncertain. The germline V and J ends were trimmed by 0 bases and 4 bases, with 8 bases remaining between them. The CDR3 spans 14 residues. CDR1 is ENHRY and CDR2 is SYGVKD in the germline V gene.

The J gene is TRBJ1-4, the V gene TRBV7-9, with 7 bases matching TRBD1. V shed 0 bases and J 7 bases; nucleotides not matched to a gene: 5. Germline CDR1 is SEHNR and CDR2 is FQNEAQ (reference sequence). This CDR3 is built from 15 residues. CDR3 DNA sequence: TGTGCCAGCAGCTTAGCCGGGACAGTCGGTGAAAAACTGTTTTTT. This codes for CASSLAGTVGEKLFF.

J is TRBJ2-3 and V is TRBV5-1, with TRBD2 as a possible D gene (6 bases). The CDR3 loop spans 17 amino acids. The V gene's germline CDR1 is SGHRS and CDR2 YFSETQ. The V and J ends lost 7 bases and 5 bases respectively, with 26 bases between them. The DNA of the CDR3 is TGCGCCAGCCAGCATGGCGGGACCATCGGAGGGGTAGATACGCAGTATTTT. The encoded protein is CASQHGGTIGGVDTQYF.

This clonotype showed up many times. The chain couples TRBV28 to TRBJ2-7, with TRBD2 identical over 7 bases. The junction had 5 bases not matched to a gene; V was cut back by 3 bases and J by 0 bases. In germline, CDR1 is MDHEN, CDR2 SYDVKM. The CDR3 runs to 15 residues. In nucleotides, the CDR3 is TGTGCCAGCAGTTTGAGCGGGATTAGCTCCTACGAGCAGTACTTC. It translates to CASSLSGISSYEQYF.

In its sample, this clonotype was seen once. The V call is TRBV28, the J call TRBJ1-4; D not certain. Germline CDR1 and CDR2: MDHEN and SYDVKM. The CDR3 has 14 amino acids. The V gene lost 6 bases and the J gene lost 0 bases, with 8 bases spanning the gap. The CDR3 bases are TGTGCCAGCAGGGACCCAGCAACTAATGAAAAACTGTTTTTT. Amino acids: CASRDPATNEKLFF.

As to this clonotype: A much larger clone differs from this one at a single base, so this may be a read error. J is TRBJ2-1 and V is TRBV7-8, with D hard to call. The CDR3 totals 13 residues. Germline lookup yields CDR1 SGHVS and CDR2 FQNEAQ. CDR3 protein: CAGSLVDTWEQFF. The CDR3 DNA sequence: TGTGCCGGCAGCTTAGTGGATACATGGGAGCAGTTCTTC.

This clonotype was counted ten times or more. The chain recombines TRBV7-2 with TRBJ1-6; D call uncertain. V was pared by 2 bases and J by 9 bases, with 11 bases between. This CDR3 has 14 amino acids. Germline V lookup: CDR1 SGHTA, CDR2 FQGNSA. DNA for the CDR3: TGTGCCAGCAGCTTACCCACCCCCGGTTCACCCCTCCACTTT. It codes for CASSLPTPGSPLHF.

The sample holds a few counts of this clonotype. The chain carries TRBV12-3 or TRBV12-4 and TRBJ2-1, with D uncertain. CDR3 length: 13 residues. V dropped 5 bases and J dropped 10 bases, with 15 bases sitting between them. Here the CDR3 DNA reads TGTGCCAGCAGTCCCGGGCTGCCGGGCGAGCAGTTCTTC. Protein: CASSPGLPGEQFF.

This clonotype was seen many times. The gene calls are TRBV5-6 and TRBJ2-5; D tentatively fits TRBD1 or TRBD2 (6 bases each). Trimming shortened V by 0 bases and J by 7 bases, and 13 bases separated the two germline ends. CDR1 SGHDT and CDR2 YYEEEE come from the germline V gene. The CDR3 loop spans 14 amino acids. This CDR3 reads CASSLDREVWTQYF. The CDR3 DNA follows: TGTGCCAGCAGCTTGGACAGGGAGGTTTGGACCCAGTACTTC. Variable domain in full (rest from reference TRBV5-6 and TRBJ2-5): DAGVTQSPTHLIKTRGQQVTLRCSPKSGHDTVSWYQQALGQGPQFIFQYYEEEERQRGNFPDRFSGHQFPNYSSELNVNALLLGDSALYLCASSLDREVWTQYFGPGTRLLVL.

Ten or more counts support this clonotype. The chain is built from TRBV12-3 or TRBV12-4 and TRBJ2-3, with TRBD2 matching over 10 bases. After removal of 1 base from V and 5 bases from J, the junction contained 6 bases not matched to a gene. The CDR3 covers 16 residues. The CDR3 loop reads CASSLGASGSLDTQYF. CDR3 DNA: TGTGCCAGCAGTTTAGGGGCTAGCGGGAGCTTAGATACGCAGTATTTT.

At least ten counts were recorded for this clonotype. The chain carries TRBV27 and TRBJ2-1, with 7 bases aligning to TRBD2. Germline V lookup: CDR1 MNHEY, CDR2 SMNVEV (reference sequence). The CDR3 length is 15 residues. The trim removed 2 bases at V and 2 bases at J, leaving 3 bases unmatched. Here the CDR3 DNA reads TGTGCCAGCAGTTTACTAAGCGGGGCCTACAATGAGCAGTTCTTC. Protein product: CASSLLSGAYNEQFF.

This clonotype was found many times. This chain connects TRBV18 to TRBJ2-7; 9 bases line up with TRBD2. The CDR3 has 15 amino acids. Looked up from germline, CDR1 is KGHSH and CDR2 is LQKENI. Losses at the gene ends were 3 bases for V and 4 bases for J; bases not matched to a gene: 7. The CDR3 loop is CASSPRREGRYEQYF. In nucleotides, the CDR3 is TGTGCCAGCTCACCCAGGCGGGAGGGCCGGTACGAGCAGTACTTC.

This clonotype showed up many times. The J gene is TRBJ2-1, the V gene TRBV18; 8 positions match TRBD2. CDR1 is KGHSH, CDR2 LQKENI, per germline. J gave up 7 bases and V 7 bases, and 18 bases lay outside the gene matches. The CDR3 contains 17 residues. CDR3 in amino acids: CASCRGLLAGMSNEQFF. The DNA for the CDR3 is TGTGCCAGCTGTAGGGGATTGCTAGCGGGCATGAGTAATGAGCAGTTCTTC.

Notes on this clonotype: This may arise from a read error, as a much more abundant clone is one base away. The V gene is TRBV18, the J gene TRBJ1-4; D ambiguous. Germline loops: CDR1 KGHSH, CDR2 LQKENI. This CDR3 is 14 amino acids long. Trimming removed 8 bases at V and 4 bases at J, with 14 bases between. CDR3 DNA sequence: TGTGCCAGCCCAATGCGGGTCGGTAATGAAAAACTGTTTTTT. Encoded protein: CASPMRVGNEKLFF.

This chain connects TRBV25-1 to TRBJ2-3; tentative D call: TRBD2 (7 bases). Per germline, CDR1 MGHDK and CDR2 SYGVNS. With 6 bases removed from V and 0 bases from J, the gap between germline ends came to 16 bases. The CDR3 length is 16 residues. CDR3 sequence: CASSPGGGASTDTQYF. In DNA, the CDR3 is TGTGCCAGCAGCCCTGGGGGGGGGGCTAGCACAGATACGCAGTATTTT.

This clonotype was picked up a small number of times. The chain uses TRBV7-9 and TRBJ2-7; no definite D call. CDR3 length equals 12 residues. Germline V gene sequence: CDR1 SEHNR, CDR2 FQNEAQ (reference sequence). V was shortened by 5 bases and J by 7 bases, with 12 bases between the two germline ends. The CDR3: CASSNDLGEQYF. The CDR3 DNA reads TGTGCCAGCAGCAATGACTTGGGAGAGCAGTACTTC.

This clonotype was counted many times. V and J are TRBV3-1 and TRBJ2-3; 9 nucleotides agree with TRBD1. The CDR3 is 15 amino acids. The V segment lost 4 bases and the J segment 5 bases; nucleotides outside the gene matches: 7. Germline CDR1 LGHDT, CDR2 YNNKEL (reference sequence). The CDR3 here is CASSLGQGFIDTQYF. CDR3 coding DNA: TGTGCCAGCAGCCTCGGACAGGGGTTTATAGATACGCAGTATTTT.

About this clonotype itself: This sequence may be a read error, since a much larger clone differs from it by one base. The V gene is TRBV27, the J gene TRBJ2-5; D gene unclear. The germline V gene encodes CDR1 MNHEY and CDR2 SMNVEV (reference sequence). Trimming pared 6 bases from V and 5 bases from J, leaving 13 bases between. The CDR3 runs 13 residues. CDR3 sequence: CASSSLLVETQYF. The DNA for the CDR3 is TGTGCCAGCAGCAGTTTATTGGTCGAGACCCAGTACTTC.

V usage is TRBV2 and J usage is TRBJ2-2; tentatively, D is TRBD2 (5 bases). V lost 2 bases to trimming and J lost 4 bases, with 8 bases between them. The V gene's germline CDR1 is SNHLY and CDR2 FYNNEI. The CDR3 consists of 14 residues. Here the CDR3 DNA reads TGTGCCAGCAGTGAACGCGGGCTCACCGGGGAGCTGTTTTTT. As protein: CASSERGLTGELFF.

To note about this clonotype: With a much larger clone just one base away, this may be a read error. The chain joins TRBV27 to TRBJ2-7; 9 nucleotides agree with TRBD2. The CDR3 length is 19 residues. Germline assignment: CDR1 MNHEY and CDR2 SMNVEV (reference sequence). The V gene end was trimmed by 7 bases and the J gene end by 3 bases; junction bases not matched to a gene: 22. CDR3 region: CASNTSIHGAGGPIYEQYF. CDR3 bases: TGTGCCAGCAATACCTCGATTCATGGGGCGGGAGGGCCCATCTACGAGCAGTACTTC.

This clonotype was recorded many times. The gene calls are TRBV6-5 and TRBJ2-7; 11 positions agree with TRBD2. Trimming at V came to 2 bases and at J to 3 bases, leaving 12 bases not matched to a gene. CDR3 length: 18 amino acids. Germline V gene data show CDR1 as MNHEY and CDR2 as SVGAGI. The DNA of the CDR3 is TGTGCCAGCAGTTACCTAGCGGGAGGTCCAACAGCGAACTACGAGCAGTACTTC. Amino acids: CASSYLAGGPTANYEQYF.

This clonotype showed up many times. The J gene is TRBJ2-1, the V gene TRBV5-6, with TRBD2 matching over 7 bases. V lost 4 bases and J lost 3; bases outside the gene matches: 7. The germline V gene encodes CDR1 SGHDT and CDR2 YYEEEE. The CDR3 loop spans 15 amino acids. In DNA, the CDR3 is TGTGCCAGCAGCGGGAGGGGTAAGCACTACAATGAGCAGTTCTTC. This gives the protein CASSGRGKHYNEQFF.

In its sample, this clonotype was seen a few times. The V call is TRBV24-1, the J call TRBJ2-5, with a weak D call TRBD2 (6 bases). The V gene lost 6 bases and the J gene lost 2 bases, with 9 bases spanning the gap. CDR1 is KGHDR and CDR2 is SFDVKD in the germline V gene. This CDR3 has 13 amino acids. The CDR3 spells CATSRAGQETQYF. The CDR3 bases are TGTGCCACCAGTAGGGCGGGGCAAGAGACCCAGTACTTC.

This rearrangement joins TRBV28 to TRBJ2-2; D is ambiguous. Germline CDR1 and CDR2: MDHEN and SYDVKM. V was pared by 8 bases and J by 1 base, with 11 bases between. The CDR3 loop spans 14 amino acids. CDR3 in DNA: TGTGCCAGCGGTCTAACCCAGAACACCGGGGAGCTGTTTTTT. This gives the protein CASGLTQNTGELFF.

The table lists this clonotype with many counts. This sequence joins TRBV27 and TRBJ1-1; D is unclear. The CDR3 runs to 14 residues. The germline CDR1 and CDR2 sequences are MNHEY and SMNVEV (reference sequence). Deletions cut 3 bases from V and 4 bases from J, with 12 bases between. The chain's CDR3 is CASSFLGDVTEAFF. CDR3 DNA: TGTGCCAGCAGTTTTTTAGGAGATGTCACTGAAGCTTTCTTT.